A single sample is the source of the 29 T cell receptor beta chains below, sequenced in a study of blood T cell repertoires in COVID-19. The repertoire was sequenced with immunoSEQ multiplex PCR; TCRdb's copy has only in-frame clones and lacks some. The sample holds 15,000 or so clones; around 88% are singletons and the top ten take around 2.9%. Sequences were obtained from peripheral blood. All receptors derive from a human donor in a cohort sampled during active COVID-19.

The chain uses TRBV15 and TRBJ2-7; D might be TRBD2 (6 bases). The CDR3 runs to 13 residues. In germline, CDR1 is LNHNV, CDR2 YYDKDF (reference sequence). The ends were cut back, 3 bases at V and 3 bases at J, with 9 bases in the middle. CDR3 region: CATSSGLLYEQYF. Here the CDR3 DNA reads TGTGCCACCAGCAGTGGACTACTCTACGAGCAGTACTTC.

J is TRBJ1-4 and V is TRBV5-1, with a possible D match to TRBD1 (5 bases). The CDR3 runs to 15 residues. Germline V gives CDR1 SGHRS, CDR2 YFSETQ. V was cut by 4 bases and J by 7 bases, with 17 bases left in between. The CDR3 coding sequence is TGCGCCAGCAGCCCCCTCGGGGGGGTGGGTGAAAAACTGTTTTTT. Its protein product is CASSPLGGVGEKLFF.

The rearrangement links TRBV7-6 to TRBJ2-3; possible D gene TRBD1, 5 bases. Trimming cost V 2 bases and J 1 base, with 10 bases left between them. Germline CDR1 SGHVS, CDR2 FNYEAQ. The length of the CDR3 is 15 residues. CDR3 coding DNA: TGTGCCAGCAGCTTACAGGGTTGGGGCACAGATACGCAGTATTTT. This codes for CASSLQGWGTDTQYF.

The chain carries TRBV3-1 (or the pseudogene TRBV3-2) and TRBJ1-2, with 8 bases that match TRBD1. V was clipped by 4 bases and J by 4 bases; unmatched bases: 11. Per the germline V gene, CDR1 is LGHDT and CDR2 is YNNKEL (reference sequence). CDR3 length: 16 residues. The CDR3 here is CASSRPDGQGTYGYTF. The CDR3 bases are TGTGCCAGCAGCCGCCCCGACGGACAGGGAACCTATGGCTACACCTTC.

The rearrangement uses TRBV7-3 and TRBJ2-2; D may be TRBD1 (6 bases). This CDR3 comprises 15 residues. Per germline, CDR1 SGHTA and CDR2 FQGTGA. With 4 bases removed from V and 5 bases from J, the gap between germline ends came to 14 bases. CDR3 residues: CASSSTGLGTGELFF. The CDR3 nucleotides are TGTGCCAGCAGCTCTACAGGGTTAGGGACCGGGGAGCTGTTTTTT.

This chain uses TRBV7-9 with TRBJ1-1; TRBD1 matches at 8 bases. The trim removed 8 bases at V and 10 bases at J, leaving 18 bases unmatched. The germline gives CDR1 SEHNR, CDR2 FQNEAQ (reference sequence). The CDR3 runs to 15 residues. The CDR3 DNA follows: TGTGCCAGCCCACGACCGATTTCGGACAGGGCGGTAGCTTTCTTT. Amino acid sequence: CASPRPISDRAVAFF.

This chain uses TRBV5-1 with TRBJ2-2; 9 nucleotides align to TRBD2. Germline loops: CDR1 SGHRS, CDR2 YFSETQ. V lost 0 bases, J lost 4 bases, and 4 bases stayed unmatched. The CDR3 has 16 residues. The CDR3 region is CASSLVSGGGTGELFF. The CDR3 DNA reads TGCGCCAGCAGCTTGGTTAGCGGGGGAGGCACCGGGGAGCTGTTTTTT.

The genes are TRBV6-5 and TRBJ1-1; 8 nucleotides line up with TRBD1. The V gene's germline CDR1 is MNHEY and CDR2 SVGAGI. CDR3 length: 13 amino acids. Losses at the gene ends were 5 bases for V and 5 bases for J; bases not matched to a gene: 4. The CDR3 DNA is TGTGCCAGCAGTCCCAGGGGGCTGACTGAAGCTTTCTTT. Its protein is CASSPRGLTEAFF.

The V call is TRBV27, the J call TRBJ2-1; the D gene is possibly TRBD2 (5 bases). Looked up from germline, CDR1 is MNHEY and CDR2 is SMNVEV (reference sequence). The CDR3 totals 15 residues. V shed 2 bases and J shed 4 bases, with 12 bases lying between them. The CDR3 region has the DNA TGTGCCAGCAGTTTAGATTGGCCGGGATACAATGAGCAGTTCTTC. Its translation is CASSLDWPGYNEQFF.

The chain links TRBV5-1 to TRBJ1-2; D may be TRBD1 (6 bases). CDR1 is SGHRS and CDR2 is YFSETQ in the germline V gene. The length of the CDR3 is 14 residues. The V end lost 2 bases, the J end lost 4 bases, and 12 bases lay between the germline ends. The CDR3 here is CASSLLTGGYGYTF. The CDR3 nucleotides read TGCGCCAGCAGCTTACTGACAGGCGGCTATGGCTACACCTTC.

This clone was recorded only once. The chain uses TRBV5-4 and TRBJ2-7, with 8 bases fitting TRBD1. From germline, CDR1 is SGHNT and CDR2 YYREEE (reference sequence). V shed 2 bases and J 3 bases; nucleotides not matched to a gene: 1. This CDR3 region has 13 residues. Here the CDR3 DNA reads TGTGCCAGCAGCTTTACAGGGGGCTACGAGCAGTACTTC. Translation: CASSFTGGYEQYF.

The chain couples TRBV6-1 to TRBJ2-7; D is unresolved. V lost 3 bases, J lost 0 bases, and 12 bases lay in between. In germline, CDR1 is MNHNS, CDR2 SASEGT. The CDR3 runs to 15 residues. The CDR3 loop is CASSEVLLSSYEQYF. The CDR3 DNA reads as TGTGCCAGCAGTGAGGTCCTCCTCAGCTCCTACGAGCAGTACTTC.

The gene calls are TRBV7-9 and TRBJ1-2, with no clear D. The CDR3 contains 15 residues. Germline values: CDR1 SEHNR, CDR2 FQNEAQ (reference sequence). V gave up 6 bases and J gave up 0 bases, with 14 bases separating them. CDR3 loop: CASSPSYGANYGYTF. CDR3 nucleotides: TGTGCCAGCAGTCCGAGTTACGGAGCTAACTATGGCTACACCTTC.

Remarks on this clone: Compared with germline, one end of the junction differs, possibly owing to a read error. The chain recombines TRBV15 with TRBJ2-7, with D possibly TRBD2 on 6 matching bases. Per germline, CDR1 LNHNV and CDR2 YYDKDF (reference sequence). This CDR3 has 14 residues. DNA of the CDR3: TGTGCCACCAGCAGAGCCAGCGGGCCCTTCCCCCACGTCTTC. Residues: CATSRASGPFPHVF.

This sequence joins TRBV7-3 and TRBJ2-7, with TRBD2 matching over 9 bases. This CDR3 is built from 15 residues. Germline V CDR1 and CDR2: SGHTA, FQGTGA. J gave up 1 base and V 5 bases, and 6 bases lay outside the gene matches. The CDR3 nucleotides read TGTGCCAGCAGCCCCCGGCGGGAGGGTTCCTACGAGCAGTACTTC. Amino acid sequence: CASSPRREGSYEQYF.

The chain links TRBV5-4 to TRBJ2-7, with 8 positions matching TRBD2. Trimming cost V 3 bases and J 5 bases; bases outside gene matches: 10. Germline V gene lookup returns CDR1 SGHNT and CDR2 YYREEE (reference sequence). This CDR3 is built from 15 residues. The CDR3 here is CASSWTRGLANEQYF. In nucleotides, the CDR3 is TGTGCCAGCAGCTGGACTAGAGGACTAGCCAACGAGCAGTACTTC.

The gene calls are TRBV27 and TRBJ2-7; possibly TRBD1 for D (6 bases). CDR3 length: 14 residues. V lost 3 bases and J 1 base, leaving 10 bases between the germline ends. Germline lookup yields CDR1 MNHEY and CDR2 SMNVEV (reference sequence). In DNA, the CDR3 is TGTGCCAGCAGTTTGGAAGACAGGTCCTACGAGCAGTACTTC. Its protein product is CASSLEDRSYEQYF.

The chain uses TRBV18 and TRBJ2-6, with a weak D call TRBD1 (6 bases). Trimming removed 2 bases at V and 8 bases at J, with 13 bases between. CDR1 and CDR2 (germline): KGHSH, LQKENI. The CDR3 loop spans 15 amino acids. The CDR3 bases are TGTGCCAGCTCACCATTCATCGGACAGCCCAACGTCCTGACTTTC. Its translation is CASSPFIGQPNVLTF.

The rearrangement joins TRBV6-5 to TRBJ2-7, with D possibly matching TRBD1 (5 bases). Germline loops: CDR1 MNHEY, CDR2 SVGAGI. V gave up 0 bases and J gave up 3 bases, with 9 bases separating them. This CDR3 has 14 residues. The CDR3 reads CASSYSPGRYEQYF. DNA of the CDR3: TGTGCCAGCAGTTACTCGCCAGGGCGCTACGAGCAGTACTTC.

This sequence joins TRBV11-2 and TRBJ2-2; TRBD2 matches 9 bases. The CDR3 is 18 residues long. Germline CDR1 SGHAT, CDR2 FQNNGV. The trim removed 5 bases at V and 4 bases at J, leaving 14 bases unmatched. The CDR3 is CASSRGLAGRRGTGELFF. CDR3 coding DNA: TGTGCCAGCAGCCGCGGGCTAGCGGGGCGACGAGGCACCGGGGAGCTGTTTTTT.

This chain joins TRBV27 and TRBJ2-7; possible D gene TRBD2, 6 bases. Between the trimmed V and J ends, which lost 2 bases and 7 bases, there was a span of 15 bases. This CDR3 spans 14 amino acids. Germline CDR1 reads MNHEY; CDR2 reads SMNVEV (reference sequence). The CDR3 nucleotides read TGTGCCAGCAGTTTAATGGGGGGAGCTGGAGAGCAGTACTTC. Encoded protein: CASSLMGGAGEQYF.

This clone has only a few counts. The gene calls are TRBV6-6 and TRBJ2-5; D might be TRBD2 (5 bases). The germline gives CDR1 MNHNY, CDR2 SVGAGI (reference sequence). The CDR3 runs 14 residues. Deletions cut 11 bases from V and 4 bases from J, with 20 bases between. CDR3 residues: CASTRSLARETQYF. DNA of the CDR3: TGTGCCTCTACTAGGTCTTTGGCCCGAGAGACCCAGTACTTC.

The rearrangement uses TRBV7-2 and TRBJ2-7; TRBD1 might be the D (6 bases). Trimming pared 1 base from V and 0 bases from J, leaving 13 bases between. The CDR3 length is 16 residues. Germline lookup yields CDR1 SGHTA and CDR2 FQGNSA. The CDR3 DNA is TGTGCCAGCAGCTTAGACGCAGGGGCTTTCTCCTACGAGCAGTACTTC. It yields the protein CASSLDAGAFSYEQYF. The variable domain in full, with the rest retrieved from reference TRBV7-2 and TRBJ2-7, is GAGVSQSPSNKVTEKGKDVELRCDPISGHTALYWYRQSLGQGLEFLIYFQGNSAPDKSGLPSDRFSAERTGGSVSTLTIQRTQQEDSAVYLCASSLDAGAFSYEQYFGPGTRLTVT.

The rearrangement joins TRBV6-5 to TRBJ1-2, with 7 positions matching TRBD1. V trimming: 6 bases; J trimming: 8 bases; junction bases outside the gene matches: 9. Per germline, CDR1 MNHEY and CDR2 SVGAGI. The CDR3 extends over 13 amino acids. In DNA form, the CDR3 reads TGTGCCAGCAGCCAGACAGGGTTGGGCGGCTACACCTTC. Protein: CASSQTGLGGYTF.

The chain couples TRBV6-6 to TRBJ1-1, with a possible D match to TRBD1 (5 bases). The CDR3 is 10 amino acids. V shed 6 bases and J shed 8 bases, with 7 bases lying between them. The V gene's germline CDR1 is MNHNY and CDR2 SVGAGI (reference sequence). The CDR3 DNA sequence: TGTGCCAGCAGGGGGCTGGAAGCTTTCTTT. It specifies CASRGLEAFF.

The chain links TRBV24-1 to TRBJ2-2, with 9 nucleotides matching TRBD1. CDR1 KGHDR and CDR2 SFDVKD come from the germline V gene. The CDR3 sequence is 23 residues long. V lost 9 bases to trimming and J lost 1 base; unmatched junction nucleotides: 29. The chain's CDR3 is CATPTLRYDRGKNPQKNTGELFF. The DNA for the CDR3 is TGTGCCACCCCTACATTGAGGTACGACAGGGGGAAAAACCCACAAAAGAACACCGGGGAGCTGTTTTTT.

V and J are TRBV19 and TRBJ2-2, with 8 bases identical to TRBD2. Germline values: CDR1 LNHDA, CDR2 SQIVND (reference sequence). With 8 bases clipped from V and 2 bases from J, the junction kept 7 bases outside the gene matches. The length of the CDR3 is 15 residues. The CDR3 region is CASRQAGANTGELFF. CDR3 DNA: TGTGCCAGTCGTCAAGCGGGGGCCAACACCGGGGAGCTGTTTTTT.

V usage is TRBV3-1 (or the pseudogene TRBV3-2) and J usage is TRBJ2-3, with TRBD2 matching over 12 bases. Looked up from germline, CDR1 is LGHDT and CDR2 is YNNKEL (reference sequence). The CDR3 is 16 residues long. Losses at the gene ends were 4 bases for V and 6 bases for J; bases not matched to a gene: 8. CDR3 region: CASSPFLAGGADTQYF. The CDR3, as DNA: TGTGCCAGCAGCCCCTTTCTAGCGGGGGGGGCGGATACGCAGTATTTT.

This chain links TRBV7-3 with TRBJ2-1; 14 bases agree with TRBD2. CDR3 length: 18 residues. V shed 3 bases, J shed 5 bases, and the junction held 9 bases outside the gene matches. Germline CDR1 and CDR2: SGHTA and FQGTGA. The CDR3 DNA reads as TGTGCCAGCAGCTTCGTTGGGACTAGCGGGGGTGTCAACAATGAGCAGTTCTTC. Translated, it gives CASSFVGTSGGVNNEQFF.